In this sample, the clone carrying this T cell receptor (beta chain) turned up many times. The CDR3 goes on 3 residues after the read ends, and that part is filled in from the germline J gene. The CDR3 runs to 18 residues. Germline V gives CDR1 SGHRS, CDR2 YFSETQ. Trimming removed 4 bases from V and 0 bases from J; junction bases left unmatched: 13. The sample is drawn from a study of T cell clonality in common variable immunodeficiency. Control and CVID samples contributed equal amounts of genomic DNA. Some clones are missing from TCRdb's copy, which holds only in-frame ones; the method was immunoSEQ multiplex PCR. This sample includes about 47,000 clones with no singletons; its ten biggest clones take up 0.68%. Patients and controls were mostly of Caucasian heritage. Each donor provided roughly 5 to 8 ml of heparinized whole blood.

This receptor was obtained from a person between 18 and 75 years old in good health. The chain carries TRBV5-1 and TRBJ1-1; 9 bases agree with TRBD1. The material sequenced was peripheral blood mononuclear cells. The CDR3 is CASSQLGQGAPMNTEAFF. The sequenced part of the CDR3 DNA is TGCGCCAGCAGCCAATTGGGACAGGGTGCCCCCATGAACACTGAA.